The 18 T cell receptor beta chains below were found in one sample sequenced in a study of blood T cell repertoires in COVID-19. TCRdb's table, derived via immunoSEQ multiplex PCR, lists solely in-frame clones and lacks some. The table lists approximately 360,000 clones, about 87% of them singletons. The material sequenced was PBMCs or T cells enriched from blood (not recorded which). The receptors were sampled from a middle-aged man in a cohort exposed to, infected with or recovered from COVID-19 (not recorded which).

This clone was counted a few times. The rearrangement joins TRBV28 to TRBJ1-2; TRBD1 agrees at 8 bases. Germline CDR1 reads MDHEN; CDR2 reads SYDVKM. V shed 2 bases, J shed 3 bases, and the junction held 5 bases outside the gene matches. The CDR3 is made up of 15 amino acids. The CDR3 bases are TGTGCCAGCAGTTTACTCTCAGGGGGCGACTATGGCTACACCTTC. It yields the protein CASSLLSGGDYGYTF.

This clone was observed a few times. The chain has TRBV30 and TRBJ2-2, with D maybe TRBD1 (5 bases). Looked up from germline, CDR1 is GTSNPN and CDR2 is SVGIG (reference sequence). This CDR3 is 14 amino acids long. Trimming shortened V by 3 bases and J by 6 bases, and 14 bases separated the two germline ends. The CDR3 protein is CAWSSQGNPGELFF. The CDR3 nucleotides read TGTGCCTGGAGCAGCCAGGGAAACCCCGGGGAGCTGTTTTTT. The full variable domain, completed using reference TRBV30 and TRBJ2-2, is SQTIHQWPATLVQPVGSPLSLECTVEGTSNPNLYWYRQAAGRGLQLLFYSVGIGQISSEVPQNLSASRPQDRQFILSSKKLLLSDSGFYLCAWSSQGNPGELFFGEGSRLTVL.

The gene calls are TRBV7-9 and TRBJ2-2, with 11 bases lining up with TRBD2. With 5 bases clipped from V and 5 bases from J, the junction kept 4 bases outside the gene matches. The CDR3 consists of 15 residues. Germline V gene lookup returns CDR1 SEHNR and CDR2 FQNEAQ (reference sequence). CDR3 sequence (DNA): TGTGCCAGCAGCCCCCGACTAGCGGGAACCGGGGAGCTGTTTTTT. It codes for CASSPRLAGTGELFF.

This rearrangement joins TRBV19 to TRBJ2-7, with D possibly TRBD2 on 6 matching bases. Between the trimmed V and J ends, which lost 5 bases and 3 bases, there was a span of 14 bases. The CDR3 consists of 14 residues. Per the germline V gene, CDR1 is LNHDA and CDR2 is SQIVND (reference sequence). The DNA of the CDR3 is TGTGCCAGTAGTGCGAGCGGGCAATACTACGAGCAGTACTTC. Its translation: CASSASGQYYEQYF.

CDR3 region: CASSPRRDSPNYGYTF. The CDR3 coding sequence is TGTGCCAGCTCACCACGCAGGGACAGCCCTAACTATGGCTACACCTTC. The V call is TRBV18, the J call TRBJ1-2; 7 bases align to TRBD1. Germline V gene data show CDR1 as KGHSH and CDR2 as LQKENI. The trim removed 1 base at V and 0 bases at J, leaving 5 bases unmatched. CDR3 length equals 16 residues.

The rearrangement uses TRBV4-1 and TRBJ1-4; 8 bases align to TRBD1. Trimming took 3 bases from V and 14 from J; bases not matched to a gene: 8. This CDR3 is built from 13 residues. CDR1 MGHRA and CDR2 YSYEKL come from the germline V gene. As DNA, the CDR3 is TGCGCCAGCAGCCATGAGAGACAGGGGCCGCTGTTTTTT. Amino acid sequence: CASSHERQGPLFF.

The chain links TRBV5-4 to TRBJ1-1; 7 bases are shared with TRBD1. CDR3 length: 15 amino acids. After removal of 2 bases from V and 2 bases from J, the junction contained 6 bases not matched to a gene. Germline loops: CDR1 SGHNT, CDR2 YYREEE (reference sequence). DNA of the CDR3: TGTGCCAGCAGCTTTAGGGACAGCTACAACACTGAAGCTTTCTTT. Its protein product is CASSFRDSYNTEAFF.

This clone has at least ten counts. The CDR3 loop is CAWRQGPRYGYTF. CDR3 DNA: TGTGCCTGGCGACAGGGACCTAGATATGGCTACACCTTC. The chain joins TRBV30 to TRBJ1-2; 7 bases align to TRBD1. The CDR3 is made up of 13 amino acids. Germline CDR1 is GTSNPN and CDR2 is SVGIG (reference sequence). The J segment lost 5 bases and the V segment lost 5 bases, leaving 8 bases of the junction unmatched.

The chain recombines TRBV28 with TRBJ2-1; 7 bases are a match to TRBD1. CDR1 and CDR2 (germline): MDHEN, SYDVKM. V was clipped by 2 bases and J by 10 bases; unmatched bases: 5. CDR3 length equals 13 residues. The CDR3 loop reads CASSLGYRGEQFF. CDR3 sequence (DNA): TGTGCCAGCAGTTTAGGGTACAGGGGAGAGCAGTTCTTC.

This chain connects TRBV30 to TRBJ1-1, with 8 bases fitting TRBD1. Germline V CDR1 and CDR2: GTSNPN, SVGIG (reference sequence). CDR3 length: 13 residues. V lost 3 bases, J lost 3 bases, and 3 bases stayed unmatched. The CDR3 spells CAWSLDRDTEAFF. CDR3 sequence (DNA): TGTGCCTGGAGCCTGGACAGGGACACTGAAGCTTTCTTT.

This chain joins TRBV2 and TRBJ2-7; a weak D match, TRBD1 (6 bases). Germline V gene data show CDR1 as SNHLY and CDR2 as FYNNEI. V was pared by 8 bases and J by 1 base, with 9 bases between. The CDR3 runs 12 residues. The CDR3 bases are TGTGCCAGCCAGGGGCAGTCCTACGAGCAGTACTTC. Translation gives CASQGQSYEQYF.

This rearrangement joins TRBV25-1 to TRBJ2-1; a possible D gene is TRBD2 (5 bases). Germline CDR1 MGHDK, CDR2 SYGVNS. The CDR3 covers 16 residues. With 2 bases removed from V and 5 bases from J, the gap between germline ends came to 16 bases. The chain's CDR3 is CASSERVGVRNNEQFF. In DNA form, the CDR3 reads TGTGCCAGCAGTGAACGAGTCGGGGTAAGGAACAATGAGCAGTTCTTC.

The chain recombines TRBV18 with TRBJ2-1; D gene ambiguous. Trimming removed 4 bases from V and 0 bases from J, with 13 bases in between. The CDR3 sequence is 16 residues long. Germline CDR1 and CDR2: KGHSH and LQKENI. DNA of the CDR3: TGTGCCAGCTCACTTAAAGAGCTGAGCTCCTACAATGAGCAGTTCTTC. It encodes CASSLKELSSYNEQFF. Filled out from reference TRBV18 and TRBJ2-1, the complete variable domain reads NAGVMQNPRHLVRRRGQEARLRCSPMKGHSHVYWYRQLPEEGLKFMVYLQKENIIDESGMPKERFSAEFPKEGPSILRIQQVVRGDSAAYFCASSLKELSSYNEQFFGPGTRLTVL.

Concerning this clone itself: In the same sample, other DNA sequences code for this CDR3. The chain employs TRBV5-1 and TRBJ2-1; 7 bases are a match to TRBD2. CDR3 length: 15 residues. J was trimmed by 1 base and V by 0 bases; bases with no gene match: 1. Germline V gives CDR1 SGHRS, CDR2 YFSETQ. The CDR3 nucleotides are TGCGCCAGCAGCTTGGCTAGCGGTTCCTACAATGAGCAGTTCTTC. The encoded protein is CASSLASGSYNEQFF.

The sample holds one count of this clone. The CDR3 loop reads CASSLSRTGHRNTGELFF. DNA of the CDR3: TGTGCCAGCAGTTTATCGAGAACGGGACACAGGAACACCGGGGAGCTGTTTTTT. This chain uses TRBV27 with TRBJ2-2; tentatively, D is TRBD1 (6 bases). Per the germline V gene, CDR1 is MNHEY and CDR2 is SMNVEV (reference sequence). V shed 0 bases and J shed 1 base, with 15 bases lying between them. The CDR3 consists of 18 residues.

The DNA for the CDR3 is TGTGCCAGCAGTCTCCAAACTAGCGGGGGTGAAAAGACCGGGGAGCTGTTTTTT. Protein: CASSLQTSGGEKTGELFF. The chain has TRBV27 and TRBJ2-2, with 11 bases identical to TRBD2. With 5 bases clipped from V and 5 bases from J, the junction kept 13 bases outside the gene matches. The CDR3 consists of 18 residues. Germline CDR1 is MNHEY and CDR2 is SMNVEV (reference sequence).

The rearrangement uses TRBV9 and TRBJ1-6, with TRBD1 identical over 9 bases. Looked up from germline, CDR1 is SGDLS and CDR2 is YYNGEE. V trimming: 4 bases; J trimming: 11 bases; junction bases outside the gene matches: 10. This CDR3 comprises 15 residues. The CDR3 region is CASSPPGQGRTPLHF. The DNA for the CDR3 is TGTGCCAGCAGCCCTCCGGGACAGGGTCGGACACCCCTCCACTTT.

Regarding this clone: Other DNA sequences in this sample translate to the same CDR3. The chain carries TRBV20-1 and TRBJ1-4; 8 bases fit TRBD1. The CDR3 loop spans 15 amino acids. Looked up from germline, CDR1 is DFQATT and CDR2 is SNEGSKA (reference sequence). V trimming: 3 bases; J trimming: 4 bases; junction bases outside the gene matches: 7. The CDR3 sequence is CSASGTGGSNEKLFF. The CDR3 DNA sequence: TGCAGTGCTAGTGGAACAGGGGGTAGTAATGAAAAACTGTTTTTT.